The clone carrying this T cell receptor beta chain has just one count. What it recognizes is unknown. Some clones are missing from TCRdb's copy, which holds only in-frame ones; the method was immunoSEQ multiplex PCR. The table has some 2,000 clones, around nine tenths seen once; the top ten hold 3.5%. This sample stems from a study of hypomethylating agent response in myelodysplastic syndrome. Regarding the study as a whole: Non-responders showed more contracted clonotypes post-treatment, while responders showed more novel ones.

The specimen comprised bone marrow, sampled before or after starting hypomethylating agent treatment for myelodysplastic syndrome (not recorded which). This TCR came from a human donor with myelodysplastic syndrome.

CDR3 loop: CASSGTPVSNQPQHF. CDR3 sequence (DNA): TGTGCCAGCAGTGGGACTCCTGTTAGCAATCAGCCCCAGCATTTT. The chain links TRBV28 to TRBJ1-5; D might be TRBD1 (5 bases). Germline V gives CDR1 MDHEN, CDR2 SYDVKM. V was trimmed by 5 bases and J by 0 bases, leaving 11 bases between them. There are 15 residues in the CDR3.